Listed below are T cell receptor beta chains from one sample, sequenced in a study of molecular identifiers for immune sequencing clone quantification. One entry per CDR3 protein results from TCRdb running MiXCR on the PCR reads. The profile covers some 91,000 distinct CDR3 sequences, with 20% to 25% appearing a single time and approximately 0.94% taken by the ten largest. Sequencing used naive CD8+ T cells from blood, with Jurkat cell RNA spiked in. The receptors originated from a human donor in good health. Some libraries in this study had Jurkat cell RNA spiked in. Both conserved end residues are part of each CDR3. The order of the fields is D gene, clone size, J gene, V gene, CDR3 DNA, CDR3 protein. The D gene is left open where the match is weak. Clone sizes are given selectively: once, few, many, or a class where the clone is expanded.

- - TRBJ1-4 TRBV28 TGTGCCAGCAGTTTACGGACAGTGAGTGAAATCCTGGTTTTT CASSLRTVSEILVF
- few TRBJ1-1 TRBV7-9 TGTGCCAGCAGCTTACCCATAGGGCCGTCGAACACTGAAGCTTTCTTT CASSLPIGPSNTEAFF
- many TRBJ1-1 TRBV4-1 TGCGCCAGCAGCCCCTACTGGCAGGGAAACACTGAAGCTTTCTTT CASSPYWQGNTEAFF
- many TRBJ2-1 TRBV9 TGTGCCAGCAGCCCTCCCGGGACTCCATACAATGAGCAGTTCTTC CASSPPGTPYNEQFF
- few TRBJ2-5 TRBV7-9 TGTGCCGGCAGCTTAAAGTACCAAGGGACCCAGTACTTC CAGSLKYQGTQYF
TRBD2 many TRBJ2-3 TRBV27 TGTGCCAGCACCTCGATTCTAGTAGCGGGAATAAGCACAGATACGCAGTATTTT CASTSILVAGISTDTQYF
- many TRBJ2-7 TRBV2 TGTGCCAGCAGTGAAGCGCGCGTGGGCTACGAGCAGTACTTC CASSEARVGYEQYF
TRBD1 few TRBJ1-5 TRBV18 TGTGCCAGCTCACCGAAGACAGGGGATAGCAATCAGCCCCAGCATTTT CASSPKTGDSNQPQHF
- - TRBJ2-5 TRBV10-2 TGCGCCAGCACCCCCCCCGGGGTAAGGGATTGGCAAGAGACCCAGTACTTC CASTPPGVRDWQETQYF
TRBD2 many TRBJ2-3 TRBV27 TGTGCCAGCAGTTCTATAGACGGACTAGCGGGAGGGCCTAGAACAGATACGCAGTATTTT CASSSIDGLAGGPRTDTQYF
- - TRBJ2-2 TRBV7-8 TGTGCCAGCAGCCCGGGAGTTGGTCTGTACACCGGGGAGCTGTTTTTT CASSPGVGLYTGELFF
TRBD1 few TRBJ1-2 TRBV18 TGTGCCAGCTCAAGGACAGGGGATGGCTACACCTTC CASSRTGDGYTF
TRBD1 - TRBJ2-5 TRBV7-9 TGTGCCAGCAGCTTAGAAGTCACAGGGGAAGAGACCCAGTACTTC CASSLEVTGEETQYF
TRBD2 many TRBJ2-7 TRBV4-3 TGCGCCAGCAGCCAAGTAGCGGGGGTTGGGCACGAGCAGTACTTC CASSQVAGVGHEQYF
- - TRBJ2-1 TRBV5-6 TGTGCCAGCAGCTTGGGATGGCTCCGCTCCTACAATGAGCAGTTCTTC CASSLGWLRSYNEQFF
TRBD1 many TRBJ2-6 TRBV9 TGTGCCAGCAGCGCTGGACAGGGCCCAGCTGGGGCCAACGTCCTGACTTTC CASSAGQGPAGANVLTF
- few TRBJ2-7 TRBV30 TGTGCCTGGAGTTTCTCGGACGGAACCTACGAGCAGTACTTC CAWSFSDGTYEQYF
TRBD2 many TRBJ2-1 TRBV20-1 TGCAGTGCTACGGCCCTAGCGGATGAGCAGTTCTTC CSATALADEQFF
TRBD1 few TRBJ1-1 TRBV19 TGTGCCAGTAGTCCGAGGACAGGGGACACTGAAGCTTTCTTT CASSPRTGDTEAFF
- - TRBJ2-7 TRBV7-9 TGTGCCAGCAGCCTCACCGTCGCCCGACCCTACGAGCAGTACTTC CASSLTVARPYEQYF
- few TRBJ2-1 TRBV5-3 TGTGCCAGCAGCTTGGTTCTGGCAGGGGAAGGGAATGAGCAGTTCTTC CASSLVLAGEGNEQFF
TRBD2 many TRBJ2-7 TRBV12-3/TRBV12-4 TGTGCCAGCAGTTTAGCGCAGGGAGGGTACGAGCAGTACTTC CASSLAQGGYEQYF
TRBD2 few TRBJ2-1 TRBV3-1 TGTGCCAGCAGCCAAGACGTAGCGGGAGGAGGCCACAATGAGCAGTTCTTC CASSQDVAGGGHNEQFF
TRBD1 few TRBJ1-1 TRBV19 TGTGCCAGTAGTACGGGACAGGGGGCCACTGAAGCTTTCTTT CASSTGQGATEAFF
- many TRBJ1-1 TRBV29-1 TGCAGCGCCGGGGACACTGAAGCTTTCTTT CSAGDTEAFF
- many TRBJ1-2 TRBV12-3/TRBV12-4 TGTGCCAGCAGGGTCACACGAGGCTACACCTTC CASRVTRGYTF
TRBD1 - TRBJ2-7 TRBV10-3 TGTGCCATCAGTGAGCCTACAGGGGACGAGCAGTACTTC CAISEPTGDEQYF
- many TRBJ2-7 TRBV4-3 TGCGCCAGCAGCCAAGAATCGAGTCAGGGCCACTTC CASSQESSQGHF
TRBD2 - TRBJ2-3 TRBV12-3/TRBV12-4 TGTGCCAGCAAAACTAGCGGGGGGACTCTCACAGATACGCAGTATTTT CASKTSGGTLTDTQYF